This T cell receptor (beta chain) is from a study of blood T cell repertoires in COVID-19. Clones were sequenced by immunoSEQ multiplex PCR, and TCRdb holds only the in-frame ones, with some missing. The repertoire includes under 130,000 clones, more than 60% of them detected once, and 20% to 25% sits in the top ten. Trimming cost V 3 bases and J 1 base, with 10 bases left between them. This CDR3 is 14 amino acids long. Germline V gene lookup returns CDR1 SGHRS and CDR2 YFSETQ. The rearrangement links TRBV5-1 to TRBJ1-1; D may be TRBD1 (5 bases). The clonotype comes from a man between 65 and 85 years old with active or convalescent COVID-19. Sequencing was carried out using peripheral blood. CDR3 loop: CASSWGTENTEAFF. CDR3 coding DNA: TGCGCCAGCAGCTGGGGCACAGAGAACACTGAAGCTTTCTTT.